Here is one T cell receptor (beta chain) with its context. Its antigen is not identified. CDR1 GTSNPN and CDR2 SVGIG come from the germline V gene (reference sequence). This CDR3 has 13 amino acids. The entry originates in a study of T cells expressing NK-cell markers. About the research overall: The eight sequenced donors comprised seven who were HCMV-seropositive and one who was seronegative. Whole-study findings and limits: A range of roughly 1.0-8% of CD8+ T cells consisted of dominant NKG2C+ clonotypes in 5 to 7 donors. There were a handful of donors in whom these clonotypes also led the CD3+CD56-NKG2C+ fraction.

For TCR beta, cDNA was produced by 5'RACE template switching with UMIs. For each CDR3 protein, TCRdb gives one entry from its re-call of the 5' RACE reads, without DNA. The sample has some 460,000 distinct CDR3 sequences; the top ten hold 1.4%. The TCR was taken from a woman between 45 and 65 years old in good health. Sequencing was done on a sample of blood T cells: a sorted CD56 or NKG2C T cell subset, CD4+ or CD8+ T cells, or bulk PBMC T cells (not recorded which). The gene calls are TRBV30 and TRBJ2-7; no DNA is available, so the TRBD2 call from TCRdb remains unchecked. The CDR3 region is CAWVRDVGYEQYF.